The 17 T cell receptor beta chains below come from one sample, sequenced in a study of cytomegalovirus exposure and HLA in healthy donors. Researchers ran the PCR with 60 Vbeta and 13 Jbeta primers. Some clones are missing from TCRdb's copy, which holds only in-frame ones; the method was immunoSEQ multiplex PCR. The sample has approximately 170,000 clones, roughly 79% seen once. Source material: PBMCs. All receptors derive from a male donor in good health and CMV-seropositive.

This sequence joins TRBV29-1 and TRBJ2-7; no firm D call. CDR3 length: 13 amino acids. Looked up from germline, CDR1 is SQVTM and CDR2 is ANQGSEA. Trimming pared 4 bases from V and 0 bases from J, leaving 10 bases between. This chain's CDR3 is CSVVDPSSYEQYF. The CDR3 DNA follows: TGCAGCGTTGTCGACCCTAGCTCCTACGAGCAGTACTTC.

V is TRBV6-1 and J is TRBJ2-2; TRBD2 is a possible D gene (5 bases). This CDR3 has 13 amino acids. Deletions cut 6 bases from V and 1 base from J, with 6 bases between. In germline, CDR1 is MNHNS, CDR2 SASEGT. CDR3 loop: CASSRGNTGELFF. The CDR3 nucleotides are TGTGCCAGCAGCCGGGGGAACACCGGGGAGCTGTTTTTT.

This clone was observed a few times. One end of the junction is discordant with germline, which a read error may explain. This sequence joins TRBV7-9 and TRBJ2-7; D gene unclear. CDR1 is SEHNR and CDR2 is FQNEAQ in the germline V gene (reference sequence). The CDR3 loop spans 15 amino acids. This CDR3 reads CSSTAADLNSYEQYF. The DNA of the CDR3 is TGTTCCAGCACGGCGGCCGACCTTAACTCCTACGAGCAGTACTTC.

V is TRBV25-1 and J is TRBJ1-3; no reliable D call. The CDR3 spans 12 residues. Trimming cost V 6 bases and J 0 bases, with 3 bases left between them. Germline V lookup: CDR1 MGHDK, CDR2 SYGVNS. This CDR3 is CASSHSGNTIYF. The CDR3 DNA reads as TGTGCCAGCAGCCACTCTGGAAACACCATATATTTT.

This clone has only one observation. The chain joins TRBV4-1 to TRBJ1-2; 7 bases match TRBD1. Trimming at V came to 6 bases and at J to 0 bases, leaving 7 bases not matched to a gene. The CDR3 length is 15 residues. CDR1 and CDR2 (germline): MGHRA, YSYEKL. The CDR3 loop reads CASSPGDSANYGYTF. The CDR3 DNA reads TGCGCCAGCAGTCCCGGGGACAGCGCTAACTATGGCTACACCTTC.

The V call is TRBV6-6, the J call TRBJ1-6; no definite D call. The CDR3 is 16 residues long. V was cut by 7 bases and J by 5 bases, with 18 bases left in between. CDR1 and CDR2 (germline): MNHNY, SVGAGI (reference sequence). The DNA of the CDR3 is TGTGCCAGCACCCTTCCCCCGGGTCGAGATAATTCACCCCTCCACTTT. It specifies CASTLPPGRDNSPLHF.

Written as DNA, the CDR3 is TGTGCCAGCAGTTTTGGGGTGGGAGGGGCCCGAGATACGCAGTATTTT. Translation gives CASSFGVGGARDTQYF. The chain is built from TRBV27 and TRBJ2-3; 7 positions match TRBD2. The V segment lost 3 bases and the J segment 5 bases; nucleotides outside the gene matches: 11. The CDR3 loop spans 16 amino acids. The germline V gene encodes CDR1 MNHEY and CDR2 SMNVEV (reference sequence).

V is TRBV4-1 and J is TRBJ1-5; 8 bases are shared with TRBD1. The V gene end was trimmed by 0 bases and the J gene end by 4 bases; junction bases not matched to a gene: 8. From germline, CDR1 is MGHRA and CDR2 YSYEKL. The CDR3 spans 17 residues. CDR3 coding DNA: TGCGCCAGCAGCCAAGATCAAGACAGGGGTCTAAATCAGCCCCAGCATTTT. Its protein product is CASSQDQDRGLNQPQHF.

In nucleotides, the CDR3 is TGTGCCAGCAGCCAGACAGGGGTTAATTCACCCCTCCACTTT. Encoded protein: CASSQTGVNSPLHF. The chain recombines TRBV6-5 with TRBJ1-6; 8 positions match TRBD1. This CDR3 is 14 amino acids long. Germline CDR1 MNHEY, CDR2 SVGAGI. V shed 6 bases and J 6 bases; nucleotides not matched to a gene: 4.

This chain links TRBV5-8 with TRBJ1-6; maybe TRBD1 (5 bases). The V end lost 9 bases, the J end lost 7 bases, and 20 bases lay between the germline ends. This CDR3 is built from 15 residues. Germline-derived CDR1 and CDR2 are SGHTS and YDEGEE. For the CDR3, the DNA is TGTGCCACCCACCGGGGGTTACCCGAAAATTCACCCCTCCACTTT. Protein: CATHRGLPENSPLHF.

Here the CDR3 reads CAWSSDGRGQPQHF. As DNA, the CDR3 is TGTGCCTGGAGCTCTGACGGAAGGGGTCAGCCCCAGCATTTT. The rearrangement links TRBV30 to TRBJ1-5; maybe TRBD1 (5 bases). From germline, CDR1 is GTSNPN and CDR2 SVGIG (reference sequence). Trimming shortened V by 3 bases and J by 6 bases, and 15 bases separated the two germline ends. The CDR3 runs to 14 residues.

V gene TRBV19 combines with J gene TRBJ2-1; the match to TRBD2 covers 12 bases. The germline V gene encodes CDR1 LNHDA and CDR2 SQIVND (reference sequence). The CDR3 covers 17 residues. The junction had 14 bases not matched to a gene; V was cut back by 2 bases and J by 12 bases. The CDR3 nucleotides read TGTGCCAGTAGTATACCCCCGACTAGCGGGGGCCCCATGGCGCAGTTCTTC. Translation gives CASSIPPTSGGPMAQFF.

This clone was counted a single time. The rearrangement links TRBV15 to TRBJ2-5; possible D gene TRBD1, 7 bases. Germline V gives CDR1 LNHNV, CDR2 YYDKDF (reference sequence). CDR3 size: 14 residues. V was shortened by 3 bases and J by 4 bases, with 12 bases between the two germline ends. The CDR3 coding sequence is TGTGCCACCAGCAGGGGCAGGGGGGTAGAGACCCAGTACTTC. Translating it yields CATSRGRGVETQYF.

The chain is built from TRBV11-2 and TRBJ2-7; 8 bases are shared with TRBD1. Germline V gene data show CDR1 as SGHAT and CDR2 as FQNNGV. The CDR3 runs to 14 residues. The ends lost 4 bases at V and 7 bases at J; junction bases unmatched: 9. The CDR3, as DNA: TGTGCCAGCAGCTCACAAACAGGGGGGAGTGAGCAGTACTTC. The encoded protein is CASSSQTGGSEQYF.

The genes are TRBV30 and TRBJ1-2, with TRBD1 identical over 10 bases. The CDR3 is 15 residues long. V shed 4 bases and J 2 bases; nucleotides not matched to a gene: 7. Germline loops: CDR1 GTSNPN, CDR2 SVGIG (reference sequence). In nucleotides, the CDR3 is TGTGCCTGGACCCTCCTGACAGGGGGCAACTATGGCTACACCTTC. Translating it yields CAWTLLTGGNYGYTF.

This clone was seen a few times. This chain joins TRBV6-5 and TRBJ2-7, with 7 nucleotides matching TRBD1. In germline, CDR1 is MNHEY, CDR2 SVGAGI. J lost 0 bases, V lost 8 bases, and 4 bases had no gene match. The CDR3 loop spans 13 amino acids. CDR3 nucleotide sequence: TGTGCCAGCCTGAGGGACAGCTCCTACGAGCAGTACTTC. Translated: CASLRDSSYEQYF.

The V call is TRBV6-6, the J call TRBJ1-3; 8 nucleotides match TRBD1. In germline, CDR1 is MNHNY, CDR2 SVGAGI (reference sequence). With V trimmed by 4 bases and J by 4 bases, 3 bases remained unmatched. The CDR3 is made up of 14 amino acids. CDR3 coding DNA: TGTGCCAGCAGTTCGACAGGGGAAGGAAACACCATATATTTT. Its translation is CASSSTGEGNTIYF.